A single T cell receptor (beta chain) is shown here with its context. Naive CD8 cells comprised CD45RO-negative, CCR7-positively selected cells, excluding terminally differentiated effector memory CD45RA+ cells. This sample was included in a study of shared clonotypes between healthy human individuals. The CDR3 consists of 15 residues. Germline CDR1 and CDR2: MNHEY and SMNVEV (reference sequence). The ends were cut back, 7 bases at V and 0 bases at J, with 15 bases in the middle. Profiled with immunoSEQ multiplex PCR; TCRdb holds only in-frame clones, not every one. The data contain millions of clones, roughly 91% of them seen just once; the ten biggest clones take up 1.5% to 2%.

Material for sequencing was naive CD8+ T cells from PBMCs. The chain employs TRBV27 and TRBJ2-5; D might be TRBD1 (6 bases). This sequence originates from a man in his late teens or twenties in good health. Some clones in this sample may be carry-over from other donors' samples. The CDR3 DNA sequence: TGTGCCAGCACACCCTCATGGGGGCACCAAGAGACCCAGTACTTC. Translated: CASTPSWGHQETQYF.